This T cell receptor (beta chain) emerged from a study of T cell responses to AZD1222 COVID-19 vaccine (dated by TCRdb to about 2021). For the wider study: TCR sequencing was performed for some 250 trial participants, of whom about 200 were given two doses of AZD1222 and approximately 25 were given two doses of MenACWY control vaccine. Enrollment into the trials was organized by age into subgroups of 18-55, 56-69 and 70-plus years, and those subgroups contained roughly 140, 27 and 60 TCR-sequenced participants, respectively.

The intended sense of this specimen's time point label: about 28 days (+/-7) after the second vaccine dose. AZD1222 recipients whose second dose came at about 4 weeks and those whose second dose came at about 12 weeks were combined into one group, since spike-specific TCR depth and breadth did not differ between the two schedules. The vaccinee samples were drawn from two UK trials, COV001 and COV002, one of which was a single-blind randomized controlled phase 2/3 trial testing AZD1222 (ChAdOx1 nCoV-19) in healthy adults. Trial participant PBMC samples were collected at day 0 and day 28 after the second dose for TCRbeta chain sequencing. The CDR3 regions of human TCRbeta chains were analyzed by immunosequencing. In the paper's pipeline: Repertoire TCRs were matched against a reference library of SARS-CoV-2-specific TCRs generated with the MIRA antigen-specificity platform. Breadth was defined as the fraction of unique TCRs that were SARS-CoV-2-associated, and depth was defined as the fraction of total T cells that were SARS-CoV-2-associated. Each spike-specific TCR was assigned to its reactive spike region and to a CD4 or CD8 class using the MIRA data. Log10-transformed breadth and depth values were compared by one-way ANOVA with Sidak's multiple comparisons tests. TCRdb provides this immuneACCESS table in a form limited to in-frame rearrangements. Some clones are lacking; in checked studies, under half of them reflect an unresolved V gene, and why the rest are absent is not known. Clone size and the V and J calls come from that table; the DNA yielded D and trimming. This sample has under 200,000 clones in its table, and approximately 90% of those were observed once. The ten largest clones add up to 25% to 30% of the sample.

Summary of the overall study and its limitations: After two AZD1222 doses, both the breadth and the depth of spike-specific TCRs were significantly higher than at day 0 and than in MenACWY recipients. The 56-69-year group was small, and its depth increase did not reach significance, likely because of low power. Vaccine-associated CD4 TCRs spanned the whole spike protein, with dominant responses in regions 160-218 and 743-854. Because no day 14 peak-response samples were available, the repertoires could be characterized only after the peak T cell response. Most participants were white British and females outnumbered males, and the authors suggested that clonal diversity may have been underestimated. Conclusions about previously exposed vaccinees are limited, since just 6 or 7 AZD1222 recipients were seropositive for SARS-CoV-2 at baseline. Reportedly, close to half of the unique spike-specific TCRs recognized epitopes lying outside the regions that are mutated in the B.1.351 and B.1.1.7 variants.

The CDR3 goes from the cysteine to the phenylalanine over 15 residues. Left in the record is the CDR3 DNA by itself, 45 bases read in frame from the first base. V is pared back by 0 bases and J by 5 bases, with 12 bases lying between the germline termini. The germline V gene yields SGDLS for CDR1 and YYNGEE for CDR2. Concerning this clone itself: Its antigen remains unidentified. No base quality values were provided; no much bigger clone lies one nucleotide off.

This receptor was taken from an adult who received the AZD1222 COVID-19 vaccine. The sample in question was peripheral blood, obtained 28 days after the second AZD1222 dose. The sequence links TRBV9 to TRBJ2-1; a tentative D call is TRBD1 (5 bases match). At the DNA level, the sequence is TGTGCCAGCAGCGTAGGGTCGGACACGGACAATGAGCAGTTCTTC. Its protein is CASSVGSDTDNEQFF.